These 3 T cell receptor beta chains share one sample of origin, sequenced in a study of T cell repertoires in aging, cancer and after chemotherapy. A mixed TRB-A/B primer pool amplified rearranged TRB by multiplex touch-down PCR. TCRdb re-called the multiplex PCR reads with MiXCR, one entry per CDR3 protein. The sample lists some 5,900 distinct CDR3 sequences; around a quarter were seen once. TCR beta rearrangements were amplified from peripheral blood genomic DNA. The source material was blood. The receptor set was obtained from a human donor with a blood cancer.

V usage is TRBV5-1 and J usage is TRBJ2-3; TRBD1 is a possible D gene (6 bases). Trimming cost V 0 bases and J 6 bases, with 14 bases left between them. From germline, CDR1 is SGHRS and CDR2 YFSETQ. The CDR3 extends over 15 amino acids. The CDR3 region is CASSLARQGTDTQYF. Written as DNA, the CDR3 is TGCGCCAGCAGCTTGGCTCGGCAGGGGACCGATACGCAGTATTTT.

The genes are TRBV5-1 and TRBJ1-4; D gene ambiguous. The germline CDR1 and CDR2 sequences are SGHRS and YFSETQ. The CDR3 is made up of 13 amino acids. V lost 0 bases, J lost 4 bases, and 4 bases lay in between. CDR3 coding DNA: TGCGCCAGCAGCTTGGATCATAATGAAAAACTGTTTTTT. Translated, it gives CASSLDHNEKLFF.

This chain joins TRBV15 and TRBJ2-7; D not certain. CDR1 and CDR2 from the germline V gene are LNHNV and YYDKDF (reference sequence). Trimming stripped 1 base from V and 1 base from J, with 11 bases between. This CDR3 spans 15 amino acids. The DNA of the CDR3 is TGTGCCACCAGCAGAGCATGGACCGCTTCCTACGAGCAGTACTTC. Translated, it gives CATSRAWTASYEQYF.